This TCR beta chain derives from a study of identical twins (dated by TCRdb to 2016 to 2017). General notes on the study: To test whether fetal clonotypes persist, the study used deep sequencing on TCR alpha and beta repertoires from monozygotic twins, unrelated adults of various ages, and cord blood. To rule out contamination, replicate twin experiments were performed at different times with different library preparation protocols. On the study overall, not on this receptor specifically: A weaker excess of twin sharing was found in beta out-of-frame sequences because the signal-to-noise ratio was lowered by fewer shared sequences. In monozygotic twins, recombination models systematically underestimated out-of-frame TCR alpha sharing, but the models matched the sharing seen between unrelated individuals. Because the same donors could not be followed over many years, conclusions were based on cross-sectional statistical analysis. Invariant T cells such as MAIT and iNKT could partly confound zero-insertion analyses, although diverse VJ usage argued against such confounding for most clonotypes. Compared with coincidental sharing between unrelated individuals, an excess of low generation-probability sequences was observed among out-of-frame TCR alpha sequences shared between twins. Abundant cord blood beta clonotypes had fewer insertions, young adult naive repertoires showed a similar but weaker trend, and memory repertoires showed no such trend.

Library creation used 5' RACE. Instrument used: Illumina HiSeq 2000. Template switching added a universal primer binding site, and the final cDNA carried a unique molecular identifier that allowed TCR cDNA molecules to be counted accurately. First-strand cDNA for TCR alpha and beta chains was synthesized from specific primers in the conserved constant-segment region. To control for contamination, each cDNA library was double barcoded with a SMART-Mk sample barcode plus Illumina barcodes. TruSeq adapter sequences, together with Illumina sample barcodes, were added in two successive PCR steps. The TCR alpha and beta cDNA libraries were sequenced on the Illumina HiSeq platform using custom primers. From the authors' description of their analysis: Unique molecular identifiers were extracted from raw reads with MiGEC, and CDR3 positions were determined with MiXCR. Recombination models were inferred per individual with the repgenHMM and IGoR tools using an EM algorithm. The tcR package in R was used for shared clonotype analysis, with sharing normalized by the product of cloneset sizes. To study raw recombination free of thymic and clonal selection effects, out-of-frame nonproductive sequences were analyzed. The public sequencing data were trimmed at Q25 with fastp and processed into clonotypes with MiXCR by TCRdb, which kept only in-frame beta chains. A single entry per CDR3 protein holds the most common genes and DNA from its merged rows. These V and J calls are TCRdb output, not the study's own analysis. A total of approximately 620,000 distinct CDR3 sequences appear in this sample, 8.6% of them only once. Roughly 0.9% of the sample goes to the ten largest clones.

Only healthy Caucasian donors were included. Three pairs of female monozygotic twins, all aged 18 to 29 years, were included in the twin cohort. The RNA used for TCR libraries was isolated from peripheral blood mononuclear cells. This clonotype has more than one count but fewer than ten. Its target antigen remains unknown. No much larger clone exists at a distance of one base, and base qualities are not known. After removal of 1 base from V and 0 bases from J, the junction retains 8 bases not matched to a gene. The CDR3 measures 18 amino acids from cysteine to phenylalanine. Solely the CDR3 DNA is kept, with 54 bases framed from the first base. In the germline V gene (reference sequence), CDR1 corresponds to LGHDT and CDR2 to YNNKEL. These same records also appear under a second study, on yellow fever vaccine responses in identical twins. The second study also describes: According to the authors, the vaccine-induced T cell response in identical twins seemed to be partly convergent and partly specific to each individual. In the study, vaccine-responding T cell clones were precisely tracked in identical twins.

The TCR originated in a woman younger than 35 in good health. Recombination connected TRBV3-1 to TRBJ2-7, and 11 bases in between align with TRBD2. Sequencing input: PBMCs. The DNA sequence follows: TGTGCCAGCAGCCAAGCCGGGACTAGCGGTTGGAGCTCCTACGAGCAGTACTTC. Translated, it gives CASSQAGTSGWSSYEQYF.